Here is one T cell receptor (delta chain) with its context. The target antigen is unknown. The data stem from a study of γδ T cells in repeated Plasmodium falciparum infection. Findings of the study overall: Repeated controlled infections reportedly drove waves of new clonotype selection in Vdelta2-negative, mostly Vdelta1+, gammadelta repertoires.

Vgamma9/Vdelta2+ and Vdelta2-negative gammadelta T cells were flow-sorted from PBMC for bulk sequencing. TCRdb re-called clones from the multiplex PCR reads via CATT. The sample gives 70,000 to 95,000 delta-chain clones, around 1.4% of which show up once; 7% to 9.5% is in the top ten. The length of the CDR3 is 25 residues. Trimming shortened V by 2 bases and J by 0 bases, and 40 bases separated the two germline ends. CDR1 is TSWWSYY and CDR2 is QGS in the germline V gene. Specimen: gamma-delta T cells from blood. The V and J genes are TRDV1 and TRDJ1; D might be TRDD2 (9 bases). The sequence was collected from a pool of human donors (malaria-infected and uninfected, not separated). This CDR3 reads CALGESLAYPSYLLGVSLYTDKLIF. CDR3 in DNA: TGTGCTCTTGGGGAAAGCCTAGCTTACCCTTCCTACTTACTGGGGGTCTCCCTTTACACCGATAAACTCATCTTT.